This TCR beta chain was found in a study of blood T cells in healthy people across ages. Primed by a sample-barcoded 5' primer and a J-beta primer mix, a second PCR proceeded for 7 to 11 cycles. TCRdb analysed the 5' RACE reads with MiXCR anew, one entry per CDR3 protein. Of fewer than 950,000 distinct CDR3 sequences listed, 50% to 65% were seen once; the top ten hold under 50%. The sample taken for sequencing was blood. The receptor comes from an elderly man in good health.

CDR3 amino acids: CASNLAGVAYEQYF. The CDR3 nucleotides are TGTGCCAGCAACTTAGCTGGAGTAGCCTACGAGCAGTACTTC. V and J are TRBV12-3 or TRBV12-4 and TRBJ2-4; no clear D. The J call may be mistaken, given a closer DNA end match to TRBJ2-7. This CDR3 spans 14 amino acids.